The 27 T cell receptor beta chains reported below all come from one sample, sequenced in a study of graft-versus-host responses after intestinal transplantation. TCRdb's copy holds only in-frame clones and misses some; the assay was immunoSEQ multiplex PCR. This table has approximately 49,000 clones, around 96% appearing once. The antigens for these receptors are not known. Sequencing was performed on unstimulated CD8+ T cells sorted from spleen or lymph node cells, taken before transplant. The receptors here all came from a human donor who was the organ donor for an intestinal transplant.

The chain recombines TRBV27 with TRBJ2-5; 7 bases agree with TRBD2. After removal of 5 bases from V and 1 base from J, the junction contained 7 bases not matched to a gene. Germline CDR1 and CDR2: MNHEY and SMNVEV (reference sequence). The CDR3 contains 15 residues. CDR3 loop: CASSPWGGSQETQYF. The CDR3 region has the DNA TGTGCCAGCAGTCCGTGGGGGGGGTCCCAAGAGACCCAGTACTTC.

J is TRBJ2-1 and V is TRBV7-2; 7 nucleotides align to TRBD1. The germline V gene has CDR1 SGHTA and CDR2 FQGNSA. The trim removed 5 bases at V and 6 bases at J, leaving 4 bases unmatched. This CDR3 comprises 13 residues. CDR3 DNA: TGTGCCAGCAGCACCCGACAGGGCAATGAGCAGTTCTTC. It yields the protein CASSTRQGNEQFF. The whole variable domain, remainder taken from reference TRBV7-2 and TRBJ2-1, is GAGVSQSPSNKVTEKGKDVELRCDPISGHTALYWYRQSLGQGLEFLIYFQGNSAPDKSGLPSDRFSAERTGGSVSTLTIQRTQQEDSAVYLCASSTRQGNEQFFGPGTRLTVL.

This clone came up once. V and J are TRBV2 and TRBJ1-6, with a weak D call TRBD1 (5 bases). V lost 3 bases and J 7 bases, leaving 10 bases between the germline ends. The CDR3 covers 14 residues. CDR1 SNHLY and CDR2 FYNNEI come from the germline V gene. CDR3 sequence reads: CASSDMDTNSPLHF. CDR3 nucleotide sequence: TGTGCCAGCAGTGATATGGACACCAATTCACCCCTCCACTTT.

For the CDR3, the DNA is TGTGCCAGCAGACCTACTAGCGGGGGGACCTACGAGCAGTACTTC. Translation: CASRPTSGGTYEQYF. The chain has TRBV7-9 and TRBJ2-7; 12 bases align to TRBD2. The ends lost 6 bases at V and 2 bases at J; junction bases unmatched: 5. Per the germline V gene, CDR1 is SEHNR and CDR2 is FQNEAQ (reference sequence). CDR3 length: 15 residues.

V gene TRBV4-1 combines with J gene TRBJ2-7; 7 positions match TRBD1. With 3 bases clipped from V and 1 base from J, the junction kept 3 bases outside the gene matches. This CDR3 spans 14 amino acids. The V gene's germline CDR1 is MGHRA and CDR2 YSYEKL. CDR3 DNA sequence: TGCGCCAGCAGCCAGAGACAGGGATCCTACGAGCAGTACTTC. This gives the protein CASSQRQGSYEQYF.

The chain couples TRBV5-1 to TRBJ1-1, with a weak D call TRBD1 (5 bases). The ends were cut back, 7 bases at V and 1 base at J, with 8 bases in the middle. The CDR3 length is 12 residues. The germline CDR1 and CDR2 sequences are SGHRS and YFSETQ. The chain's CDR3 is CASRQGNTEAFF. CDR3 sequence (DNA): TGCGCCAGCCGGCAGGGGAACACTGAAGCTTTCTTT.

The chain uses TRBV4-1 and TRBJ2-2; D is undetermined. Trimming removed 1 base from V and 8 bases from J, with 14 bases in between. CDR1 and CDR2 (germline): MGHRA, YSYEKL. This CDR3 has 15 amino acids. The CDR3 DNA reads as TGCGCCAGCAGCCAAGCCCTGCCCCCAGTAGGGGAGCTGTTTTTT. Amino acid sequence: CASSQALPPVGELFF.

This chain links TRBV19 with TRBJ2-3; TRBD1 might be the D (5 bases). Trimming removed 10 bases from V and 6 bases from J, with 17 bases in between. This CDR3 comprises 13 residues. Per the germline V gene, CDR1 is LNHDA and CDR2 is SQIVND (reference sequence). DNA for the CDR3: TGTGCCATCTCCAAGGGGTTGGGGGATACGCAGTATTTT. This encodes CAISKGLGDTQYF.

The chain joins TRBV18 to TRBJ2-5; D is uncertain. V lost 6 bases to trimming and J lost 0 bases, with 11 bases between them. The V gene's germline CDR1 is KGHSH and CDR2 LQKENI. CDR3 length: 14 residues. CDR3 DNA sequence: TGTGCCAGCTCGCCCAATAGAGACCAAGAGACCCAGTACTTC. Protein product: CASSPNRDQETQYF.

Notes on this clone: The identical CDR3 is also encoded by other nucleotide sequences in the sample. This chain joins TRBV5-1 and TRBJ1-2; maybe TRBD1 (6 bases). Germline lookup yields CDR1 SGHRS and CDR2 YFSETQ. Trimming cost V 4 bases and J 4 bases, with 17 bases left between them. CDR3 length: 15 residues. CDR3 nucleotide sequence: TGCGCCAGCAGCCCTGACTCGACAGGCGGCTATGGCTACACCTTC. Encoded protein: CASSPDSTGGYGYTF.

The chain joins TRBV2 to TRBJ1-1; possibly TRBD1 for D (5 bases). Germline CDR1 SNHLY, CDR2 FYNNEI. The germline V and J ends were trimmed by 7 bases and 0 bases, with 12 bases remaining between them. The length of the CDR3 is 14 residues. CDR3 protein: CASTEGPMNTEAFF. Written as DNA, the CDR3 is TGTGCCAGCACCGAGGGGCCCATGAACACTGAAGCTTTCTTT.

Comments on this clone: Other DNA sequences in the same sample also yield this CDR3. The CDR3 sequence: CAISESVQLQETQYF. CDR3 DNA sequence: TGTGCCATCAGCGAATCGGTACAGCTCCAAGAGACCCAGTACTTC. J is TRBJ2-5 and V is TRBV10-3; D unresolved. Trimming took off 6 bases at V and 1 base at J, with 15 bases between the two ends. Germline CDR1 ENHRY, CDR2 SYGVKD. This CDR3 has 15 amino acids.

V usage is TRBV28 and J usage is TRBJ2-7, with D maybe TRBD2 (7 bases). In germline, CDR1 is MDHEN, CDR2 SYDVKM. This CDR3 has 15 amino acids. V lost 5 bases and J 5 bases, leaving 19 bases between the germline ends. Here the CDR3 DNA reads TGTGCCAGCAGTCCGGCCCAGCGGGGACAAAACGAGCAGTACTTC. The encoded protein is CASSPAQRGQNEQYF.

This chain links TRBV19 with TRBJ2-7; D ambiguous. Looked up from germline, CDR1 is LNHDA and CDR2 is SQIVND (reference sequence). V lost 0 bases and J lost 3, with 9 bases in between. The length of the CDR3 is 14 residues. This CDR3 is CASSIDLGSYEQYF. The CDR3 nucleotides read TGTGCCAGTAGTATAGATCTAGGAAGCTACGAGCAGTACTTC.

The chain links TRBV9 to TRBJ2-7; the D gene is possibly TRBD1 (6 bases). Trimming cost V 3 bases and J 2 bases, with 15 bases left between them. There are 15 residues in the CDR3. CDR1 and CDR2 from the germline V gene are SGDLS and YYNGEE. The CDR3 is CASSGHRDPAYEQYF. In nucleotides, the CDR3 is TGTGCCAGCAGCGGCCACAGGGATCCTGCCTACGAGCAGTACTTC.

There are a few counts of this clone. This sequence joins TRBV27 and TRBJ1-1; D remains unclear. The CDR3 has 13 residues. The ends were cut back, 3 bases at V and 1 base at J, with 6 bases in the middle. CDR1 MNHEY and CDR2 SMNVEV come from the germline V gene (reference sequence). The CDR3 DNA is TGTGCCAGCAGTTTGAGGAAGAACACTGAAGCTTTCTTT. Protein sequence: CASSLRKNTEAFF.

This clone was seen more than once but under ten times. The CDR3 reads CASSQRTSHHEQYF. The CDR3 nucleotides are TGTGCCAGCAGCCAAAGGACTAGCCACCACGAGCAGTACTTC. The gene calls are TRBV14 and TRBJ2-7, with 8 bases identical to TRBD2. The CDR3 is 14 residues long. Germline loops: CDR1 SGHDN, CDR2 FVKESK. Trimming removed 2 bases from V and 5 bases from J; junction bases left unmatched: 5. Based on the CDR3 plus reference TRBV14 and TRBJ2-7, the full variable domain is EAGVTQFPSHSVIEKGQTVTLRCDPISGHDNLYWYRRVMGKEIKFLLHFVKESKQDESGMPNNRFLAERTGGTYSTLKVQPAELEDSGVYFCASSQRTSHHEQYFGPGTRLTVT.

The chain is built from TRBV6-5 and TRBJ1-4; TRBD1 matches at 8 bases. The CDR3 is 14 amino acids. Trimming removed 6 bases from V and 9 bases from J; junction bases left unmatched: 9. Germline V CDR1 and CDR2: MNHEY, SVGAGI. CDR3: CASRPPGQVKKLFF. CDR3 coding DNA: TGTGCCAGCAGACCCCCGGGACAGGTGAAAAAACTGTTTTTT.

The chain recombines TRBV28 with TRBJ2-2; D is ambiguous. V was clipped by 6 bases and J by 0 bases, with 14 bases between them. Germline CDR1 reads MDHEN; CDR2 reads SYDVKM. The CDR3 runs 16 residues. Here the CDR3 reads CASSSPTESNTGELFF. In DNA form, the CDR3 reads TGTGCCAGCAGCTCACCTACAGAATCGAACACCGGGGAGCTGTTTTTT.

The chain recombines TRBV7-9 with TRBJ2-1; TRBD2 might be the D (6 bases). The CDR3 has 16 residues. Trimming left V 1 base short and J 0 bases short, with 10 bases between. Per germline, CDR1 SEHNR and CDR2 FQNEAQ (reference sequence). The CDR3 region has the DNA TGTGCCAGCAGCTTAGTGCTGGGGGGCTCCTACAATGAGCAGTTCTTC. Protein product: CASSLVLGGSYNEQFF.

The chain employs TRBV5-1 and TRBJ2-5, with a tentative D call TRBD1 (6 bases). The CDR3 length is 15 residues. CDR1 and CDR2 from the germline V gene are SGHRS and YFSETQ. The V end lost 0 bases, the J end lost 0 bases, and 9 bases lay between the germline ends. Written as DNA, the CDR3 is TGCGCCAGCAGCTTGGGGACAGTTTACCAAGAGACCCAGTACTTC. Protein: CASSLGTVYQETQYF.

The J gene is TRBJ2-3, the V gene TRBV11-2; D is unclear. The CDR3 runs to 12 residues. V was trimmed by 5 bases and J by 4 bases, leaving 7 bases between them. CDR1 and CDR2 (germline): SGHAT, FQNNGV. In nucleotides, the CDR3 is TGTGCCAGCAGCCTTCATTCAGATACGCAGTATTTT. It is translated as CASSLHSDTQYF. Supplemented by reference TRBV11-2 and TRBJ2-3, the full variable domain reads EAGVAQSPRYKIIEKRQSVAFWCNPISGHATLYWYQQILGQGPKLLIQFQNNGVVDDSQLPKDRFSAERLKGVDSTLKIQPAKLEDSAVYLCASSLHSDTQYFGPGTRLTVL.

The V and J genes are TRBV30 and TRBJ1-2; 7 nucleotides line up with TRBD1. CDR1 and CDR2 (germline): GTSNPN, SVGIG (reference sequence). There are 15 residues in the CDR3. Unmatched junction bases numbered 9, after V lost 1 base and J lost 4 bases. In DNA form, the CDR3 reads TGTGCCTGGAGTGCCCAGACAGGGATTCTCTATGGCTACACCTTC. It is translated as CAWSAQTGILYGYTF.

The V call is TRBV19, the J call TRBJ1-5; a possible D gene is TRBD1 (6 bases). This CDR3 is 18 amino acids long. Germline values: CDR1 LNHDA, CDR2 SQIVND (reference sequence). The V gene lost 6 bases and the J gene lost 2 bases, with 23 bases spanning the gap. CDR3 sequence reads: CASRKVGTGSWGNQPQHF. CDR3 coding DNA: TGTGCCAGTAGGAAGGTGGGAACAGGGAGTTGGGGCAATCAGCCCCAGCATTTT.

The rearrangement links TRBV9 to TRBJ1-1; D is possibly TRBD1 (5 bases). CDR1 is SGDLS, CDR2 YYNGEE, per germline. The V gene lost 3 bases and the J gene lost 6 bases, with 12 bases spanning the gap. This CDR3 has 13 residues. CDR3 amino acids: CASSAFGGSEAFF. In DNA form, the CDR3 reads TGTGCCAGCAGCGCCTTCGGGGGGTCTGAAGCTTTCTTT.

The CDR3 sequence is CASSPPGGLRSYEQYF. The CDR3 nucleotides are TGCGCCAGCAGCCCCCCGGGGGGCCTCAGGTCCTACGAGCAGTACTTC. This sequence joins TRBV5-1 and TRBJ2-7; D is perhaps TRBD2 (7 bases). Trimming shortened V by 4 bases and J by 1 base, and 18 bases separated the two germline ends. CDR1 and CDR2 (germline): SGHRS, YFSETQ. This CDR3 region has 16 residues.

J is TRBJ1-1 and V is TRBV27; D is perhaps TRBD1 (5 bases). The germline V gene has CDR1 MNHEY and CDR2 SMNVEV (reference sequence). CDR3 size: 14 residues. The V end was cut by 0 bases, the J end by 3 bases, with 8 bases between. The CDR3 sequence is CASSLSGRDTEAFF. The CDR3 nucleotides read TGTGCCAGCAGTTTATCGGGCAGGGACACTGAAGCTTTCTTT.